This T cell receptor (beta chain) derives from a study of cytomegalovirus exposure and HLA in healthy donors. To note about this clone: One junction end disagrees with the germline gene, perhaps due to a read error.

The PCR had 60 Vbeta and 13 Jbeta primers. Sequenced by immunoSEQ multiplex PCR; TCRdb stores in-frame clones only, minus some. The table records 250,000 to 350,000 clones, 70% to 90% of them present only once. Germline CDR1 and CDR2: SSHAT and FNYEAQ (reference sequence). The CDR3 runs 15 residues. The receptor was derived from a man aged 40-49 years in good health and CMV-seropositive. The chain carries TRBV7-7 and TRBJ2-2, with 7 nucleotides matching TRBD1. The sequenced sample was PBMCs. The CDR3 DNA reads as TGTGCTAGCAGCCCGGAAGACAGGGTCTCCGGGGAGCTGTTTTTT. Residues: CASSPEDRVSGELFF.